This T cell receptor beta chain was identified in a study of blood T cell repertoires in COVID-19. Study-level information: Samples came from the United States, Italy and Spain, spanning acute and convalescent COVID-19.

Clones were read by immunoSEQ multiplex PCR, and TCRdb kept only the in-frame ones, dropping some. Counted here are roughly 78,000 clones, approximately 87% occurring once; the ten biggest clones make up 15% to 20%. The CDR3 contains 14 residues. Per the germline V gene, CDR1 is SQVTM and CDR2 is ANQGSEA. With V trimmed by 3 bases and J by 5 bases, 4 bases remained unmatched. V and J are TRBV29-1 and TRBJ2-1; 10 bases align to TRBD2. This clonotype was obtained from a woman older than 75 with acute or convalescent COVID-19. Sequences were obtained from peripheral blood. The CDR3 nucleotides are TGCAGCGTTGATCGTAGCGGGGGGAACAATGAGCAGTTCTTC. This translates into CSVDRSGGNNEQFF.